This T cell receptor (beta chain) derives from a study of blood T cell dynamics during melanoma immunotherapy. Turning to the study itself: Patients with metastatic melanoma got pembrolizumab or nivolumab-ipilimumab as first-line care. General study points: Clones driving repertoire changes may be melanoma-specific or general immune activation.

The assay was immunoSEQ multiplex PCR, and TCRdb's table has in-frame clones only and misses some. The top ten clones hold 1.2% of a sample with about 8,500 clones, 81% of them seen once. Remarks on this clone: Its antigen is still unknown.

Noted time point: pre-treatment baseline. The CDR3 has 18 amino acids. Germline CDR1 is MGHRA and CDR2 is YSYEKL. The V and J ends lost 2 bases and 6 bases, in that order; junction bases with no gene match: 17. This TCR derives from a human donor with melanoma. The sample in question was blood, obtained from a patient treated with checkpoint blockade. The gene calls are TRBV4-1 and TRBJ1-1, with 8 bases lining up with TRBD1. The CDR3 DNA follows: TGCGCCAGCAGCCAACCCCAGGGGGCCGAACAGGGAATCCCTGAAGCTTTCTTT. Its protein product is CASSQPQGAEQGIPEAFF.